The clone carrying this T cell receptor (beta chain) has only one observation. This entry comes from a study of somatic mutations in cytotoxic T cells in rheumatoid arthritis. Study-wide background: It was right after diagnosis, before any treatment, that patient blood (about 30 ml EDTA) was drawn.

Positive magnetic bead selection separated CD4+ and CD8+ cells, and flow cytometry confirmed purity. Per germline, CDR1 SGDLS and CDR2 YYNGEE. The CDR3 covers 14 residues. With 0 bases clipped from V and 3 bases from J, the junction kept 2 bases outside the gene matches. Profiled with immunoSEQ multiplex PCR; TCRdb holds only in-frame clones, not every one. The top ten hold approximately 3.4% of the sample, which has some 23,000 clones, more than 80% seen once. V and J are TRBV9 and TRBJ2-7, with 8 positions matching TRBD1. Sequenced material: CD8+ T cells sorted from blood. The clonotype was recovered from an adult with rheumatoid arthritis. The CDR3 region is CASSVAGTGYEQYF. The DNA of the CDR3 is TGTGCCAGCAGCGTAGCCGGGACAGGCTACGAGCAGTACTTC.